Listed below are T cell receptor beta chains from one sample, sequenced in a study of human T cells and chemical hapten exposure. TCRdb re-analysed the RACE reads in MiXCR, keeping a single row per CDR3 protein. The profile shows about 39,000 distinct CDR3 sequences, about 13% of them singletons. The sample in question was whole blood, obtained in connection with sensitization to the hapten diphenylcyclopropenone (DPC). The receptors originated from a woman between 40 and 55 years old with alopecia areata. Some clones in this sample may be carry-over from other donors' samples. The conserved cysteine and the conserved F or W are not part of the CDR3 here. A D gene is named only where the DNA matches it firmly. A row's size may be missing; if present it is once, few, many or a size class.

V gene	D gene	clone size	CDR3 protein
TRBV28	-	few	ASKIGGNYGYT
TRBV12-3/TRBV12-4	-	-	ASNGPGEKLF
TRBV28	TRBD1	few	ASSPGTGWLGYT
TRBV5-5	TRBD1	many	ASSLAGGAFSGANVLT
TRBV12-3/TRBV12-4	TRBD2	-	ASSFTIAGKKIGEQF
TRBV25-1	-	few	ASSEPGHQNIQY
TRBV27	TRBD2	many	ASSSWTSGSNEQF
TRBV9	TRBD1	many	ASSVSGTAYNEQF
TRBV27	-	few	ASTIQGVSPLH
TRBV20-1	-	-	SANSGSSYNEQF
TRBV28	-	many	ASSQRLSGANVLT
TRBV24-1	-	few	ATSAATEDYTDTQY
TRBV28	-	-	PKETKPLYEQY
TRBV4-1	TRBD2	-	ASSQEELAGVYEQY
TRBV29-1	TRBD1	few	SVEYAGQGYNEQF
TRBV5-1	-	few	ASSARTASYEQY
TRBV7-2	TRBD1	many	ASSRNRGLDTGELF
TRBV4-3	-	-	ASSQDSSGWNTEAF
TRBV27	TRBD1	-	ASSFSGTGRSGANVLT
TRBV4-1	-	few	ASSQAARQPQH
TRBV6-2/TRBV6-3	-	-	ASMRSYEQY
TRBV29-1	-	-	SVDLGDQETQY
TRBV20-1	-	-	SARDLGGLAEAF
TRBV20-1	-	-	SVPPGSTTDTQY
TRBV11-2	TRBD1	few	ASSLAQTGTTGELF
TRBV7-2	TRBD1	few	ASSLQGDANEKLF
TRBV28	-	many	ASSLRVGLGEQY
TRBV20-1	-	many	SAQTGTKNIQY
TRBV10-1	-	many	ASSDPSQETQY
TRBV7-6	-	many	ASSLAGEEQF
TRBV10-1	-	many	ASSESTPGSGELF
TRBV10-3	-	-	AISDSGGTDTQY
TRBV2	TRBD1	-	ASSGGTGVSNQPQH
TRBV29-1	-	few	SAGDRHEQF
TRBV29-1	-	-	SVEGGGYEQY
TRBV20-1	TRBD2	few	SAELAGVSKTQY
TRBV27	-	few	ASSPIQNQPQH
TRBV4-3	-	many	ASSQEWRGTDTQY
TRBV3-1	TRBD1	-	ASSPRDSDYNEQF
TRBV27	-	many	ASSPTRTAAEAF
TRBV5-1	-	-	ASHDRSTGNTIY
TRBV30	-	many	AWSRPPDDTGELF
TRBV28	-	few	ASSLTPKNTEAF
TRBV4-3	-	-	ASSQAWGAGEKLF
TRBV28	-	few	ASSLALGADTQY
TRBV29-1	TRBD1	few	SVVSTGNHEQY
TRBV7-9	-	many	ASGTQGGSEAF
TRBV7-3	-	many	ASSLTGPASSTGELF
TRBV7-2	TRBD2	many	ASSFGGWRGRPKNIQY
TRBV28	TRBD1	few	ASSLGQALSYGYT
TRBV24-1	-	-	ATSDPGRDTEAF
TRBV2	-	few	ASTRTDMNTEAF
TRBV27	-	-	ASSLAGQKAF
TRBV28	-	many	ASSQLRLGLGNSPLH